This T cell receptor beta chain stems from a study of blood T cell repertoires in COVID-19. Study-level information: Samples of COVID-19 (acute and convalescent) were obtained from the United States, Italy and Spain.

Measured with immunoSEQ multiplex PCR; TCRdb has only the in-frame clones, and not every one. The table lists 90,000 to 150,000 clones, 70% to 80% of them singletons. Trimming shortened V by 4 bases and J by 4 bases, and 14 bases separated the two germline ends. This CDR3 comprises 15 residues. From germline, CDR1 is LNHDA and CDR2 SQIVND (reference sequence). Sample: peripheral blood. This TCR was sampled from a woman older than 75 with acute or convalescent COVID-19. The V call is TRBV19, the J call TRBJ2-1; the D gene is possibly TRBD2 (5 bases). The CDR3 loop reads CASSKEDFPYNEQFF. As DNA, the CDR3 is TGTGCCAGTAGTAAGGAGGATTTCCCTTACAATGAGCAGTTCTTC.